This T cell receptor (beta chain) was retrieved from a study of radiotherapy plus CTLA-4 blockade in lung cancer. About the research overall: Disease control was present in around a third of patients, and objective responses in under 20%. The study, taken as a whole, reports: Clones of tumor-derived TCRs expanded in blood after radiotherapy plus ipilimumab.

The CDR3 covers 13 residues. The germline CDR1 and CDR2 sequences are MNHNS and SASEGT. V was trimmed by 1 base and J by 7 bases, leaving 8 bases between them. Ipilimumab-mediated CTLA-4 blockade plus focal radiation was given to patients having chemo-refractory metastatic non-small-cell lung cancer. TCRdb keeps only in-frame clones here, not all; method: immunoSEQ multiplex PCR. This sample has some 98,000 clones; around 83% occur once, and the top ten carry around 3.7%. This clone was seen only once. Its matching antigen is unknown. The input for sequencing was peripheral blood, taken from a patient treated with radiotherapy plus ipilimumab. The sequence derives from a human donor with non-small cell lung cancer who had a partial response to radiotherapy plus ipilimumab. V is TRBV6-1 and J is TRBJ1-5; possibly TRBD1 for D (5 bases). The CDR3 sequence: CASSEERGQPQHF. In DNA form, the CDR3 reads TGTGCCAGCAGTGAAGAGCGGGGCCAGCCCCAGCATTTT.